This T cell receptor (beta chain) was identified during a study of early T cells in non-severe SARS-CoV-2 infection. Study background: Sequencing input comprised bulk RNA from unsorted whole blood; chain pairing was not available. Whole-study findings and limits: Using VDJdb, the matching emphasized anti-spike CD8 responses while missing private and CD4 specificities.

Unique molecular identifiers tagged individual cDNA molecules. TCRdb reprocessed the 5' RACE reads with MiXCR, giving one entry per CDR3 protein. The table has approximately 80,000 distinct CDR3 sequences, roughly 10% seen once. A word on this clonotype: Antigen unknown.

The ends were cut back, 4 bases at V and 11 bases at J, with 18 bases in the middle. This CDR3 is built from 12 residues. Germline V lookup: CDR1 SQVTM, CDR2 ANQGSEA. This chain connects TRBV29-1 to TRBJ2-7, with unresolved D. This TCR was sampled from an adult who was a healthcare worker with PCR-confirmed SARS-CoV-2 infection or an uninfected control (not recorded which). The sample was whole blood, taken at baseline. The CDR3: CSVVNPKPIKYF. In DNA form, the CDR3 reads TGCAGCGTTGTCAATCCCAAGCCCATTAAGTACTTC.